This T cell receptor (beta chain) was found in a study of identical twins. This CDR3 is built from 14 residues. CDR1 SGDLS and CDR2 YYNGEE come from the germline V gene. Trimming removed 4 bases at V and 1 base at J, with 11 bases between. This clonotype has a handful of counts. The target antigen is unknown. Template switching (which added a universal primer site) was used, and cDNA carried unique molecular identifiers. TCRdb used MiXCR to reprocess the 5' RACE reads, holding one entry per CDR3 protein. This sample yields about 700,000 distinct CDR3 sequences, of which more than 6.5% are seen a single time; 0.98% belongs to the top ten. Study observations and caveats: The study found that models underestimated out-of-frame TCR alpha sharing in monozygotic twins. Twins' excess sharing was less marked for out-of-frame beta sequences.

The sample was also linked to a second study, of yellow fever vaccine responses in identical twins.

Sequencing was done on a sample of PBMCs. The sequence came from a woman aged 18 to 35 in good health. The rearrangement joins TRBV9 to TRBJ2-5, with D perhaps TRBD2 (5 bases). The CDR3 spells CASSPQAVQETQYF. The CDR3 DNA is TGTGCCAGCAGCCCGCAAGCGGTCCAAGAGACCCAGTACTTC.